This entry lists 27 T cell receptor beta chains sequenced from one sample in a study of OX40 agonist ivuxolimab in advanced cancers. Method: immunoSEQ multiplex PCR; TCRdb's copy keeps in-frame clones and lacks some. Of some 560 clones in the sample, around 64% were seen once. The source material was CD4+ or CD8+ T cells sorted from blood, sampled in a trial of the OX40 agonist ivuxolimab. The source is an adult with an advanced solid tumor such as melanoma, head and neck, liver or kidney cancer.

By frequency in the sample, this clone is large (0.1 to 1%). The chain uses TRBV6-8 and TRBJ2-1, with TRBD1 matching 8 bases. Germline V lookup: CDR1 MNHGY, CDR2 SAAAGT. The CDR3 is made up of 16 amino acids. V lost 7 bases, J lost 2 bases, and 10 bases stayed unmatched. The DNA for the CDR3 is TGTGCCAGCACCCTGATGGGGGACAGGCCCTACAATGAGCAGTTCTTC. It translates to CASTLMGDRPYNEQFF.

By frequency in the sample, this clone is large. The CDR3 DNA sequence: TGTGCCAGCAGTTCCGGACTAGCGGGAAGGATTGAAGAGACCCAGTACTTC. Residues: CASSSGLAGRIEETQYF. This chain connects TRBV11-3 to TRBJ2-5; 12 nucleotides line up with TRBD2. V was clipped by 6 bases and J by 3 bases; unmatched bases: 11. This CDR3 has 17 amino acids. The germline CDR1 and CDR2 sequences are SGHNT and YENEEA. Variable domain in full (rest from reference TRBV11-3 and TRBJ2-5): EAGVVQSPRYKIIEKKQPVAFWCNPISGHNTLYWYLQNLGQGPELLIRYENEEAVDDSQLPKDRFSAERLKGVDSTLKIQPAELGDSAVYLCASSSGLAGRIEETQYFGPGTRLLVL.

This clone has more than one count but fewer than ten. This chain joins TRBV6-8 and TRBJ2-7; TRBD2 aligns across 12 bases. Germline V gives CDR1 MNHGY, CDR2 SAAAGT. The CDR3 is 15 amino acids. V dropped 4 bases and J dropped 4; count of bases not matched to a gene: 5. The DNA of the CDR3 is TGTGCCAGCAGTTTAGTGACTAGCGGGAGTTACGAGCAGTACTTC. Protein sequence: CASSLVTSGSYEQYF.

The rearrangement uses TRBV11-3 and TRBJ2-7; 7 positions agree with TRBD1. The trim removed 3 bases at V and 2 bases at J, leaving 7 bases unmatched. Germline values: CDR1 SGHNT, CDR2 YENEEA. This CDR3 has 15 amino acids. The chain's CDR3 is CASSLKGQGAYEQYF. CDR3 sequence (DNA): TGTGCCAGCAGCTTGAAGGGGCAGGGGGCCTACGAGCAGTACTTC.

This chain connects TRBV28 to TRBJ2-1; the D gene is possibly TRBD2 (7 bases). CDR1 is MDHEN and CDR2 is SYDVKM in the germline V gene. The germline V and J ends were trimmed by 7 bases and 3 bases, with 10 bases remaining between them. The CDR3 runs to 13 residues. The CDR3 region is CASKGGLYNEQFF. The CDR3 DNA reads as TGTGCCAGCAAGGGGGGGCTCTACAATGAGCAGTTCTTC.

This chain uses TRBV19 with TRBJ2-3, with D possibly TRBD2 on 6 matching bases. The CDR3 covers 15 residues. CDR1 is LNHDA, CDR2 SQIVND, per germline (reference sequence). Between the trimmed V and J ends, which lost 3 bases and 3 bases, there was a span of 13 bases. CDR3 residues: CASSIGTGVTDTQYF. CDR3 coding DNA: TGTGCCAGTAGTATTGGGACGGGGGTTACAGATACGCAGTATTTT.

The CDR3 spells CASSCTGTGSDEQFF. Written as DNA, the CDR3 is TGTGCCAGCAGCTGCACCGGGACAGGGTCTGATGAGCAGTTCTTC. V usage is TRBV12-1 and J usage is TRBJ2-1; the table gives TRBD1 as D, unverified against the DNA. TRBV12-1 counts as a pseudogene. The CDR3 length is 15 residues.

The chain has TRBV7-8 and TRBJ2-1; 8 bases are a match to TRBD2. The ends lost 5 bases at V and 7 bases at J; junction bases unmatched: 7. This CDR3 has 14 residues. Germline-derived CDR1 and CDR2 are SGHVS and FQNEAQ. The CDR3 DNA is TGTGCCAGCAGCCTCGGGAGGGAAGTAAATGAGCAGTTCTTC. Translation gives CASSLGREVNEQFF.

This clone is large in the sample. The chain employs TRBV19 and TRBJ2-1; D possibly corresponds to TRBD2 (5 bases). This CDR3 is 13 amino acids long. Germline CDR1 is LNHDA and CDR2 is SQIVND (reference sequence). V was cut by 5 bases and J by 5 bases, with 10 bases left in between. CDR3 residues: CASSVGIHNEQFF. The CDR3 bases are TGTGCCAGTAGTGTCGGGATCCACAATGAGCAGTTCTTC.

This clone was detected only once. This chain uses TRBV5-1 with TRBJ1-3; TRBD1 matches 7 bases. The CDR3 runs 16 residues. V trimming: 3 bases; J trimming: 4 bases; junction bases outside the gene matches: 10. Germline-derived CDR1 and CDR2 are SGHRS and YFSETQ. CDR3 amino acids: CASSWTRQGAGNTIYF. The DNA of the CDR3 is TGCGCCAGCAGCTGGACCAGACAGGGCGCGGGAAACACCATATATTTT.

The gene calls are TRBV11-3 and TRBJ2-7; tentatively, D is TRBD1 (6 bases). V was shortened by 4 bases and J by 3 bases, with 19 bases between the two germline ends. The CDR3 runs 16 residues. The V gene's germline CDR1 is SGHNT and CDR2 YENEEA. CDR3 nucleotides: TGTGCCAGCAGCTCCCAGACAGGTTCCCTCTACTACGAGCAGTACTTC. Amino acids: CASSSQTGSLYYEQYF.

This clone occurred once. The V and J genes are TRBV19 and TRBJ2-7; possibly TRBD2 for D (6 bases). This CDR3 is built from 13 residues. Germline V gene lookup returns CDR1 LNHDA and CDR2 SQIVND (reference sequence). V was cut by 3 bases and J by 2 bases, with 8 bases left in between. The CDR3: CASSIGGAYEQYF. The CDR3 DNA sequence: TGTGCCAGTAGTATCGGAGGGGCCTACGAGCAGTACTTC. The whole variable domain, remainder taken from reference TRBV19 and TRBJ2-7, is DGGITQSPKYLFRKEGQNVTLSCEQNLNHDAMYWYRQDPGQGLRLIYYSQIVNDFQKGDIAEGYSVSREKKESFPLTVTSAQKNPTAFYLCASSIGGAYEQYFGPGTRLTVT.

This chain's CDR3 is CASSPGQYYEQYF. CDR3 sequence (DNA): TGTGCCAGCTCACCCGGACAGTACTACGAGCAGTACTTC. The rearrangement links TRBV18 to TRBJ2-7, with D maybe TRBD1 (6 bases). From germline, CDR1 is KGHSH and CDR2 LQKENI. V lost 3 bases to trimming and J lost 3 bases, with 9 bases between them. The CDR3 runs 13 residues.

The chain joins TRBV11-3 to TRBJ1-2; 8 bases are a match to TRBD1. The CDR3 has 14 amino acids. Germline CDR1 is SGHNT and CDR2 is YENEEA. The J segment lost 7 bases and the V segment lost 5 bases, leaving 9 bases of the junction unmatched. The CDR3 DNA sequence: TGTGCCAGCAGCGTTTCAGGGGGCGATCGTGGCTACACCTTC. Its protein is CASSVSGGDRGYTF. Using reference TRBV11-3 and TRBJ1-2 for the parts outside the CDR3, the full variable domain is EAGVVQSPRYKIIEKKQPVAFWCNPISGHNTLYWYLQNLGQGPELLIRYENEEAVDDSQLPKDRFSAERLKGVDSTLKIQPAELGDSAVYLCASSVSGGDRGYTFGSGTRLTVV.

This clone was seen a few times. The rearrangement uses TRBV6-8 and TRBJ2-2; D is possibly TRBD1 (5 bases). This CDR3 is 15 amino acids long. Trimming stripped 6 bases from V and 3 bases from J, with 14 bases between. Germline V gives CDR1 MNHGY, CDR2 SAAAGT. CDR3 in DNA: TGTGCCAGCAGAAGCAGGGTCCGGGACACCGGGGAGCTGTTTTTT. It yields the protein CASRSRVRDTGELFF.

The chain has TRBV11-3 and TRBJ2-4; D not certain. V lost 1 base, J lost 0 bases, and 10 bases lay in between. This CDR3 is 16 amino acids long. From germline, CDR1 is SGHNT and CDR2 YENEEA. CDR3 loop: CASSLGRSLAKNIQYF. The CDR3 region has the DNA TGTGCCAGCAGCTTAGGGCGCAGCCTAGCCAAAAACATTCAGTACTTC.

The chain carries TRBV12-5 and TRBJ2-2; D is ambiguous. The germline V gene has CDR1 LGHNT and CDR2 FRNRAP. The CDR3 contains 15 residues. In nucleotides, the CDR3 is TGTGCCAGTACTCAGGTGCCTACTAACACCGGGGAGCTGTTTTTT. Protein sequence: CASTQVPTNTGELFF.

The chain carries TRBV28 and TRBJ1-4; D possibly corresponds to TRBD1 (5 bases). This CDR3 is 14 amino acids long. V lost 5 bases, J lost 3 bases, and 10 bases lay in between. Germline CDR1 reads MDHEN; CDR2 reads SYDVKM. The CDR3 bases are TGTGCCAGCAGTCCAGGGAGTGCTAATGAAAAACTGTTTTTT. Amino acids: CASSPGSANEKLFF. Supplemented by reference TRBV28 and TRBJ1-4, the full variable domain reads DVKVTQSSRYLVKRTGEKVFLECVQDMDHENMFWYRQDPGLGLRLIYFSYDVKMKEKGDIPEGYSVSREKKERFSLILESASTNQTSMYLCASSPGSANEKLFFGSGTQLSVL.

V is TRBV6-8 and J is TRBJ2-5, with 9 bases lining up with TRBD2. This CDR3 has 15 residues. The J segment lost 4 bases and the V segment lost 5 bases, leaving 8 bases of the junction unmatched. Per the germline V gene, CDR1 is MNHGY and CDR2 is SAAAGT. The CDR3: CASSVGTSRRETQYF. CDR3 DNA sequence: TGTGCCAGCAGTGTGGGGACTAGCCGTCGAGAGACCCAGTACTTC.

The rearrangement uses TRBV18 and TRBJ2-3; tentatively, D is TRBD2 (5 bases). Trimming took off 1 base at V and 0 bases at J, with 8 bases between the two ends. From germline, CDR1 is KGHSH and CDR2 LQKENI. CDR3 length: 15 residues. The CDR3 spells CASSPREISTDTQYF. Here the CDR3 DNA reads TGTGCCAGCTCACCACGGGAGATTAGCACAGATACGCAGTATTTT.

Only one count was recorded for this clone. This chain joins TRBV29-1 and TRBJ2-7, with TRBD2 matching 9 bases. This CDR3 has 14 amino acids. The V gene's germline CDR1 is SQVTM and CDR2 ANQGSEA. With V trimmed by 7 bases and J by 0 bases, 7 bases remained unmatched. CDR3: CSALAGVSSYEQYF. The CDR3 DNA reads as TGCAGCGCCTTAGCGGGAGTGAGCTCCTACGAGCAGTACTTC.

The chain has TRBV11-3 and TRBJ2-2, with 8 bases matching TRBD1. After removal of 3 bases from V and 2 bases from J, the junction contained 2 bases not matched to a gene. Germline V lookup: CDR1 SGHNT, CDR2 YENEEA. CDR3 size: 15 residues. Here the CDR3 reads CASSFDRGNTGELFF. DNA for the CDR3: TGTGCCAGCAGCTTTGACAGGGGAAACACCGGGGAGCTGTTTTTT.

Judged by abundance, this clone is hyperexpanded. The rearrangement links TRBV11-3 to TRBJ1-1; 9 bases line up with TRBD1. V shed 5 bases and J 4 bases; nucleotides not matched to a gene: 5. This CDR3 is 14 amino acids long. Germline V gene lookup returns CDR1 SGHNT and CDR2 YENEEA. The CDR3 loop reads CASSLGTGSTEAFF. As DNA, the CDR3 is TGTGCCAGCAGCCTCGGGACAGGGAGCACTGAAGCTTTCTTT.

The rearrangement links TRBV16 to TRBJ1-5, with TRBD1 as a possible D gene (5 bases). Trimming shortened V by 2 bases and J by 6 bases, and 11 bases separated the two germline ends. Per the germline V gene, CDR1 is KGHSY and CDR2 is FQNENV. This CDR3 is 14 amino acids long. CDR3 protein: CASSQGGRGQPQHF. For the CDR3, the DNA is TGTGCCAGCAGCCAAGGGGGACGGGGTCAGCCCCAGCATTTT.

This sequence joins TRBV6-8 and TRBJ2-2, with a possible D match to TRBD2 (5 bases). Germline CDR1 reads MNHGY; CDR2 reads SAAAGT. The CDR3 extends over 15 amino acids. Between the trimmed V and J ends, which lost 6 bases and 6 bases, there was a span of 17 bases. The CDR3 region is CASRPQLAHAGELFF. Written as DNA, the CDR3 is TGTGCCAGCAGACCCCAGCTAGCACATGCCGGGGAGCTGTTTTTT.

The chain employs TRBV19 and TRBJ1-1, with a possible D match to TRBD1 (5 bases). Trimming shortened V by 7 bases and J by 0 bases, and 12 bases separated the two germline ends. The CDR3 consists of 14 residues. Germline CDR1 and CDR2: LNHDA and SQIVND (reference sequence). CDR3 sequence: CASNEGSLNTEAFF. The CDR3 DNA sequence: TGTGCCAGTAATGAGGGGTCCTTGAACACTGAAGCTTTCTTT.

Here the CDR3 DNA reads TGTGCCAGCAGTTTACCAGGGTCTGGGGCCAACGTCCTGACTTTC. Protein: CASSLPGSGANVLTF. The rearrangement uses TRBV28 and TRBJ2-6; a possible D gene is TRBD1 (5 bases). The CDR3 length is 15 residues. The germline V and J ends were trimmed by 2 bases and 1 base, with 6 bases remaining between them. Per the germline V gene, CDR1 is MDHEN and CDR2 is SYDVKM.